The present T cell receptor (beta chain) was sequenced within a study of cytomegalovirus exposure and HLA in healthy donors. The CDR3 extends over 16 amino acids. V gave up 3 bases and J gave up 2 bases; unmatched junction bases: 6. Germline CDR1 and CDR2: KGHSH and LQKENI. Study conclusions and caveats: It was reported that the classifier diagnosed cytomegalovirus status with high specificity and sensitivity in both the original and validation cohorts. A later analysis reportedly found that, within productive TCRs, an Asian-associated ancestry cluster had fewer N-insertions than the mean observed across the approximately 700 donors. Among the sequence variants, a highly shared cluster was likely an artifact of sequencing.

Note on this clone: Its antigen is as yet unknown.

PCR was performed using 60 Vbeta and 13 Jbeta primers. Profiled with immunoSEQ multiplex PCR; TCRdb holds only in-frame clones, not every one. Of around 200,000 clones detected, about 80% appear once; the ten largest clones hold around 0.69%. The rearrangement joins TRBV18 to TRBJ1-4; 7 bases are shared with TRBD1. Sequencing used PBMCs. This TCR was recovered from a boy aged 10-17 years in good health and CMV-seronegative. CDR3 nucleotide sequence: TGTGCCAGCTCACCTAGGACAGGATGGACTAATGAAAAACTGTTTTTT. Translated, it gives CASSPRTGWTNEKLFF.